Below are 29 T cell receptor beta chains sequenced from a single sample in a study of cytomegalovirus exposure and HLA in healthy donors. Researchers ran the PCR with 60 Vbeta and 13 Jbeta primers. The table came from immunoSEQ multiplex PCR; TCRdb's copy has only in-frame clones and leaves some out. The sample contains almost 200,000 clones, about four fifths of which appear only once. The specimen sequenced was PBMCs. The receptors originated from a male donor in good health and CMV-seropositive.

The genes are TRBV11-2 and TRBJ1-1, with a tentative D call TRBD1 (6 bases). Germline V CDR1 and CDR2: SGHAT, FQNNGV. Trimming stripped 1 base from V and 1 base from J, with 7 bases between. The CDR3 has 14 amino acids. In DNA form, the CDR3 reads TGTGCCAGCAGCTTAGGGGGGCAGAACACTGAAGCTTTCTTT. Translated, it gives CASSLGGQNTEAFF.

A word on this clone: The junction shows a germline mismatch at one end, possibly a read error. J is TRBJ2-2 and V is TRBV7-9, with D maybe TRBD2 (6 bases). This CDR3 contains 16 residues. The germline V gene encodes CDR1 SEHNR and CDR2 FQNEAQ (reference sequence). The CDR3 here is CASSQSGGPETGKLFF. CDR3 sequence (DNA): TGTGCCAGCAGCCAGTCCGGGGGACCGGAGACCGGGAAGCTGTTTTTT.

The rearrangement links TRBV9 to TRBJ1-5; 7 bases align to TRBD1. After removal of 4 bases from V and 4 bases from J, the junction contained 5 bases not matched to a gene. CDR1 is SGDLS, CDR2 YYNGEE, per germline. This CDR3 region has 14 residues. The CDR3 nucleotides are TGTGCCAGCAGCCAGACGACAGGGAATCAGCCCCAGCATTTT. Translated: CASSQTTGNQPQHF.

This clone showed up just a few times. The chain combines TRBV28 with TRBJ2-7, with 10 bases matching TRBD2. Germline CDR1 MDHEN, CDR2 SYDVKM. Unmatched junction bases numbered 6, after V lost 2 bases and J lost 2 bases. The CDR3 is 16 amino acids. The CDR3 is CASSLPSGRGPYEQYF. CDR3 sequence (DNA): TGTGCCAGCAGTTTACCTAGCGGGAGAGGGCCCTACGAGCAGTACTTC.

The J gene is TRBJ2-1, the V gene TRBV10-1; D unresolved. The CDR3 contains 13 residues. Per the germline V gene, CDR1 is WNHNN and CDR2 is SYGVQD (reference sequence). Trimming removed 9 bases from V and 5 bases from J, with 14 bases in between. CDR3 residues: CASLVGPNNEQFF. Written as DNA, the CDR3 is TGCGCCAGTCTTGTGGGCCCAAACAATGAGCAGTTCTTC.

Of note for this clone: One end of the junction varies from germline; a read error may be responsible. The chain joins TRBV7-9 to TRBJ1-3; D may be TRBD1 (6 bases). Germline V gene data show CDR1 as SEHNR and CDR2 as FQNEAQ (reference sequence). The CDR3 sequence is 16 residues long. DNA for the CDR3: TGTTCCAGCAGCGTCACAGGGATTGATTCTGGAAACACCATATATTTT. Amino acid sequence: CSSSVTGIDSGNTIYF.

This chain connects TRBV18 to TRBJ2-1; no clear D. V lost 0 bases and J 4 bases, leaving 13 bases between the germline ends. Germline loops: CDR1 KGHSH, CDR2 LQKENI. There are 16 residues in the CDR3. CDR3 loop: CASSPPVVNSYNEQFF. In nucleotides, the CDR3 is TGTGCCAGCTCACCACCGGTGGTCAACTCATACAATGAGCAGTTCTTC.

The chain has TRBV6-5 and TRBJ2-2; 8 bases line up with TRBD2. The CDR3 has 16 residues. CDR1 and CDR2 from the germline V gene are MNHEY and SVGAGI. V trimming: 2 bases; J trimming: 5 bases; junction bases outside the gene matches: 7. This chain's CDR3 is CASSYGRGGRTGELFF. CDR3 in DNA: TGTGCCAGCAGTTACGGTCGGGGGGGTAGGACCGGGGAGCTGTTTTTT.

This rearrangement joins TRBV7-2 to TRBJ2-1, with D perhaps TRBD2 (5 bases). Between the trimmed V and J ends, which lost 4 bases and 2 bases, there was a span of 15 bases. This CDR3 is 16 amino acids long. Per germline, CDR1 SGHTA and CDR2 FQGNSA. CDR3 nucleotide sequence: TGTGCCAGCAGCTCGGGGTCAGATGGCCCCTACAATGAGCAGTTCTTC. Its translation: CASSSGSDGPYNEQFF.

V gene TRBV11-2 combines with J gene TRBJ2-2, with 9 bases that match TRBD2. CDR3 length: 20 amino acids. In germline, CDR1 is SGHAT, CDR2 FQNNGV. V lost 0 bases and J lost 6; bases outside the gene matches: 17. In DNA, the CDR3 is TGTGCCAGCAGCTTAGATTTCCCCGCTCGGCGGGAGGGCCTCGCCGGGGAGCTGTTTTTT. Its protein product is CASSLDFPARREGLAGELFF.

The chain carries TRBV9 and TRBJ2-3, with 8 bases that match TRBD1. V lost 4 bases and J lost 3; bases outside the gene matches: 7. The CDR3 sequence is 15 residues long. Germline V gene data show CDR1 as SGDLS and CDR2 as YYNGEE. In DNA, the CDR3 is TGTGCCAGCAGCCCCGGACAGGGAACAACAGATACGCAGTATTTT. Translation gives CASSPGQGTTDTQYF.

The gene calls are TRBV28 and TRBJ2-2, with 7 bases identical to TRBD1. Germline V gene sequence: CDR1 MDHEN, CDR2 SYDVKM. Germline trimming cut 6 bases from V and 4 bases from J; bases unmatched to any gene: 8. The CDR3 consists of 15 residues. The CDR3 is CASRRQGAGTGELFF. CDR3 bases: TGTGCCAGCAGGAGACAGGGCGCCGGCACCGGGGAGCTGTTTTTT.

This clone occurred once. The genes are TRBV2 and TRBJ2-5; 7 nucleotides match TRBD2. Germline CDR1 and CDR2: SNHLY and FYNNEI. The CDR3 totals 14 residues. The trim removed 8 bases at V and 4 bases at J, leaving 10 bases unmatched. The CDR3 loop reads CASLPTGGGETQYF. Written as DNA, the CDR3 is TGTGCCAGCTTGCCCACAGGCGGGGGAGAGACCCAGTACTTC.

V and J are TRBV13 and TRBJ2-1; D may be TRBD2 (6 bases). Germline lookup yields CDR1 PRHDT and CDR2 FYEKMQ (reference sequence). V dropped 5 bases and J dropped 0 bases, with 20 bases sitting between them. The CDR3 sequence is 18 residues long. CDR3 coding DNA: TGTGCCAGCAGCCTGAACCCGGGAGTAGGGAGCTCCTACAATGAGCAGTTCTTC. Protein product: CASSLNPGVGSSYNEQFF.

The rearrangement links TRBV5-1 to TRBJ2-2; D may be TRBD2 (6 bases). V lost 0 bases to trimming and J lost 1 base, with 7 bases between them. CDR1 and CDR2 from the germline V gene are SGHRS and YFSETQ. CDR3 length: 15 amino acids. The CDR3 nucleotides read TGCGCCAGCAGCTTGGCCGGGGGGAACACCGGGGAGCTGTTTTTT. Protein sequence: CASSLAGGNTGELFF.

This chain connects TRBV4-1 to TRBJ2-1; no clear D. The CDR3 length is 12 residues. V was pared by 0 bases and J by 7 bases, with 4 bases between. CDR1 and CDR2 from the germline V gene are MGHRA and YSYEKL. The CDR3 sequence: CASSQERNEQFF. CDR3 sequence (DNA): TGCGCCAGCAGCCAAGAGAGAAATGAGCAGTTCTTC.

This chain uses TRBV19 with TRBJ1-5; TRBD1 matches 8 bases. The germline gives CDR1 LNHDA, CDR2 SQIVND (reference sequence). The CDR3 spans 17 residues. Trimming removed 5 bases from V and 0 bases from J; junction bases left unmatched: 9. The CDR3 DNA reads as TGTGCCAGTAGTCAATCCGGGACAGGCTATAGCAATCAGCCCCAGCATTTT. This gives the protein CASSQSGTGYSNQPQHF.

The chain is built from TRBV4-3 and TRBJ1-5; the D is unclear. V was trimmed by 0 bases and J by 2 bases, leaving 8 bases between them. The CDR3 runs 15 residues. The germline gives CDR1 LGHNA, CDR2 YSLEER. CDR3 residues: CASSQDNFGNQPQHF. The CDR3 coding sequence is TGCGCCAGCAGCCAAGATAACTTCGGCAATCAGCCCCAGCATTTT.

The chain uses TRBV9 and TRBJ2-7, with TRBD2 as a possible D gene (6 bases). V lost 1 base and J 0 bases, leaving 14 bases between the germline ends. The CDR3 runs to 16 residues. Looked up from germline, CDR1 is SGDLS and CDR2 is YYNGEE. This CDR3 is CASSVLASTSSYEQYF. In DNA, the CDR3 is TGTGCCAGCAGCGTACTCGCCTCGACTAGCTCCTACGAGCAGTACTTC. Variable domain in full (rest from reference TRBV9 and TRBJ2-7): DSGVTQTPKHLITATGQRVTLRCSPRSGDLSVYWYQQSLDQGLQFLIQYYNGEERAKGNILERFSAQQFPDLHSELNLSSLELGDSALYFCASSVLASTSSYEQYFGPGTRLTVT.

The chain recombines TRBV5-1 with TRBJ2-7; 10 bases are shared with TRBD2. This CDR3 has 15 amino acids. Looked up from germline, CDR1 is SGHRS and CDR2 is YFSETQ. V was clipped by 5 bases and J by 2 bases; unmatched bases: 7. The DNA of the CDR3 is TGCGCCAGCAGGGACCCTAGCGGGAGTCCCTACGAGCAGTACTTC. This translates into CASRDPSGSPYEQYF.

The V gene is TRBV28, the J gene TRBJ1-4; D possibly corresponds to TRBD1 (6 bases). This CDR3 comprises 16 residues. The germline V gene has CDR1 MDHEN and CDR2 SYDVKM. The germline V and J ends were trimmed by 6 bases and 3 bases, with 17 bases remaining between them. Here the CDR3 reads CASSTLGGAANEKLFF. DNA for the CDR3: TGTGCCAGCAGCACCTTGGGGGGGGCGGCTAATGAAAAACTGTTTTTT.

The chain links TRBV29-1 to TRBJ1-2; D unclear. V was cut by 5 bases and J by 6 bases, with 4 bases left in between. CDR1 is SQVTM, CDR2 ANQGSEA, per germline. This CDR3 has 9 residues. The CDR3 loop is CSVSDGYTF. The DNA for the CDR3 is TGCAGCGTTTCTGATGGCTACACCTTC.

This clone was seen once. The chain uses TRBV27 and TRBJ2-1; unclear D gene. CDR3 length: 13 amino acids. The V and J ends lost 5 bases and 6 bases respectively, with 11 bases between them. Germline CDR1 is MNHEY and CDR2 is SMNVEV (reference sequence). This CDR3 is CASSRRAFNEQFF. CDR3 bases: TGTGCCAGCAGTCGCCGCGCTTTCAATGAGCAGTTCTTC.

J is TRBJ1-1 and V is TRBV25-1; tentatively, D is TRBD1 (6 bases). CDR3 size: 12 residues. V was cut by 7 bases and J by 1 base, with 7 bases left in between. CDR1 is MGHDK and CDR2 is SYGVNS in the germline V gene. The CDR3 loop reads CASTRGNTEAFF. CDR3 nucleotide sequence: TGTGCCAGCACCAGGGGGAACACTGAAGCTTTCTTT.

The chain links TRBV4-3 to TRBJ2-1; D not resolved. Between the trimmed V and J ends, which lost 1 base and 8 bases, there was a span of 15 bases. CDR1 and CDR2 (germline): LGHNA, YSLEER. CDR3 size: 15 residues. CDR3 in DNA: TGCGCCAGCAGCCAAGGAGACTCAATGGTTGATGAGCAGTTCTTC. This encodes CASSQGDSMVDEQFF.

This clone was recorded only once. The rearrangement links TRBV10-1 to TRBJ1-1; D unresolved. This CDR3 is built from 13 residues. From germline, CDR1 is WNHNN and CDR2 SYGVQD (reference sequence). Trimming took 4 bases from V and 2 from J, leaving 8 bases between them. In nucleotides, the CDR3 is TGCGCCAGCAGTGTGGAGAAAAACACTGAAGCTTTCTTT. It translates to CASSVEKNTEAFF.

This clone was detected a few times. The rearrangement links TRBV10-3 to TRBJ1-2; 7 bases align to TRBD1. CDR3 size: 16 residues. Germline V gene sequence: CDR1 ENHRY, CDR2 SYGVKD. The J segment lost 8 bases and the V segment lost 1 base, leaving 13 bases of the junction unmatched. The CDR3 DNA is TGTGCCATCAGTGAGTTAGAAATTTTGGGGACAGTGGGCTACACCTTC. Translating it yields CAISELEILGTVGYTF.

The V and J genes are TRBV27 and TRBJ1-6; 8 positions agree with TRBD1. Germline CDR1 and CDR2: MNHEY and SMNVEV (reference sequence). CDR3 length: 15 amino acids. The J segment lost 9 bases and the V segment lost 4 bases, leaving 8 bases of the junction unmatched. The CDR3 protein is CASSWEMDRASPLHF. DNA of the CDR3: TGTGCCAGCAGTTGGGAGATGGACAGGGCTTCACCCCTCCACTTT.

The chain couples TRBV11-2 to TRBJ1-5; unclear D gene. The V end lost 1 base, the J end lost 9 bases, and 16 bases lay between the germline ends. This CDR3 is 15 amino acids long. CDR1 is SGHAT and CDR2 is FQNNGV in the germline V gene. Here the CDR3 DNA reads TGTGCCAGCAGCTTAGGGATGGCGGCTCTCTCGCCCCAGCATTTT. Amino acid sequence: CASSLGMAALSPQHF.